This T cell receptor beta chain was sequenced in a study of vaccination and CD4 T cells after COVID-19 (dated by TCRdb to the early 2020s). Regarding the complete study: Every convalescent patient had a positive nasal swab PCR test for SARS-CoV-2, with mild disease in nine patients and severe disease in one. Post-COVID blood samples from convalescent patients were collected a median of 101 days after diagnosis, with a range of 35 to 161 days. For stimulating the cultures, overlapping spike peptide pools were used, derived from SARS-CoV-2 as well as from the common cold coronaviruses HCoV-NL63, HCoV-OC43 and HCoV-229E. Control cultures used a CEFX viral epitope pool as positive control, an HIV-1 Nef peptide pool as negative control, or no peptide. In the convalescent cohort there were six males and four females, among whom were two Hispanic individuals, seven Caucasians, two Asians and one multiracial person. Participants got two doses of the Pfizer-BioNTech BNT162b2 vaccine (n=8) or two doses of the Moderna mRNA-1273 vaccine (n=2). Post-vaccine blood samples were obtained a median of approximately 74 days after the second vaccine dose, with a range of roughly 13 to 250 days. In under twelve COVID-19 convalescent patients and several infection-naive healthy vaccine recipients, researchers compared the spike-specific CD4+ TCR repertoire from before mRNA vaccination with the repertoire from after. Paper-wide results and their limitations: Although the median number of SARS-CoV-2-reactive clonotypes went up from fewer than 25 after infection to about 38 after vaccination, the increase was not significant. Of the vaccine-specific clones found in convalescent patients, nearly all (304 of 307) were mono-reactive for SARS-CoV-2 spike instead of being cross-reactive with common cold coronaviruses. Among convalescent patients, a median about 86% of the SARS-CoV-2-reactive clones seen after vaccination appeared only after vaccination, which suggests priming specific to the vaccine. Relatively few convalescent patients were included in the study, and early timepoints after natural infection were not analyzed.

The method behind the library was PCR. DNA from cultured CD4+ T cells was subjected to TCR sequencing with the Oncomine TCR Beta short-read assay at the Johns Hopkins FTIC core. The QIAamp micro DNA kit was used to extract genomic DNA from the cultured CD4+ T cells. Oncomine TCR Beta libraries made from cultured CD4+ T cells were pooled using unique dual indexes and sequenced on an Illumina iSeq 100. Per the original workflow: Non-productive sequences were removed, and CDR3s that did not start with C, did not end with F or W, or were shorter than 7 amino acids were discarded. The MANAFEST web application was used to identify antigen-specific clonotypes by comparing peptide-stimulated wells against reference wells and other culture wells. To be called positive, a clone needed an FDR below 0.05, an odds ratio above 5, and a productive frequency above 0.1% in at least two of three replicate wells. A clonotype counted as cross-reactive if it showed significant expansion both in the SARS-CoV-2 spike wells and in at least one common cold coronavirus spike condition. Using R version 3.6.1, CDR3 homology was evaluated through Levenshtein distances (stringdist) along with unrooted phylogenetic trees (ape). The public sequencing data were trimmed at Q25 with fastp and processed into clonotypes with MiXCR by TCRdb, which kept only in-frame beta chains. Merged by CDR3 protein, the rows form single entries marked with the most common genes and DNA. In this record, the V and J calls reflect TCRdb's handling and not the investigators' own analysis. The table for this sample lists about 23,000 distinct CDR3 sequences; approximately 50% of them were counted only once. 2.8% of the sample rests with the top ten.

The CDR3 sequence holds 13 residues, the cysteine and phenylalanine included. The CDR3 DNA has 39 bases and is translated from base 1. The CDR1 and CDR2 encoded by the germline V gene are SGHRS and YFSETQ. The V end loses 5 bases and the J end loses 0 bases, and a stretch of 8 bases separates them. This specimen's treatment or condition label, interpreted: approximately 9-day PBMC culture with coronavirus spike peptide pools or control peptides (ViraFEST assay). The study used the ViraFEST assay, which expanded antigen-specific T cells with peptide pools and then identified expanded clonotypes by TCR sequencing. The convalescent patients' positive SARS-CoV-2 PCR tests fell between March and December 2020, which was before the Alpha, Beta and Delta variants emerged in the United States. Each well held roughly 2 million PBMCs cultured in IMDM containing approximately 5.3% human AB serum and around 10 IU/ml IL-2, with roughly 10 ug/ml peptide pools added. On days 3 and 7, half of the culture medium was replaced with fresh IL-2-containing medium. CD4+ T cells were isolated after roughly 10 days of culture through negative selection using the EasySep CD4+ T cell isolation kit. PBMCs were separated from whole blood using Ficoll-Paque Plus gradient centrifugation and then either used fresh or cryopreserved at -140C. Culture conditions were generally each tested in triplicate wells.

Remarks on this clonotype: It lacks a known antigen. No much larger clone exists at a distance of one base, and base qualities are not known.

The chain couples TRBV5-1 to TRBJ1-1; no D gene is confidently identified. This receptor was obtained from a human donor who had recovered from COVID-19. Sequenced input: CD4+ T cells from blood, cultured in vitro. The sequenced DNA is TGCGCCAGCAGGGGCAGCATGAACACTGAAGCTTTCTTT. Translated, it reads CASRGSMNTEAFF.